This TCR beta chain was recovered during a study of shared clonotypes between healthy human individuals. The CDR3 totals 11 residues. Germline V gene data show CDR1 as SQVTM and CDR2 as ANQGSEA. The ends were cut back, 7 bases at V and 7 bases at J, with 14 bases in the middle. As defined, naive CD8 cells were CD45RO-negative and positively selected for CCR7, with terminally differentiated effector memory CD45RA+ cells excluded. Study-wide results and caveats: Some clonotypes were shared by all four sorted-subset donors, while others were not shared. The non-shared ones had lower generation probabilities than the shared ones.

Note on this clone: Antigen specificity is unknown.

Deep was the level used in running the assay. The assay was immunoSEQ multiplex PCR, and TCRdb's table has in-frame clones only and misses some. The table includes approximately 840,000 clones, about 96% detected once. The chain employs TRBV29-1 and TRBJ2-7; D possibly corresponds to TRBD2 (5 bases). This TCR derives from a man aged 30 to 39 in good health. The sample taken for sequencing was naive CD8+ T cells sorted from blood. The chain's CDR3 is CSGGREREQYF. DNA for the CDR3: TGCAGCGGTGGAAGGGAGAGGGAGCAGTACTTC.